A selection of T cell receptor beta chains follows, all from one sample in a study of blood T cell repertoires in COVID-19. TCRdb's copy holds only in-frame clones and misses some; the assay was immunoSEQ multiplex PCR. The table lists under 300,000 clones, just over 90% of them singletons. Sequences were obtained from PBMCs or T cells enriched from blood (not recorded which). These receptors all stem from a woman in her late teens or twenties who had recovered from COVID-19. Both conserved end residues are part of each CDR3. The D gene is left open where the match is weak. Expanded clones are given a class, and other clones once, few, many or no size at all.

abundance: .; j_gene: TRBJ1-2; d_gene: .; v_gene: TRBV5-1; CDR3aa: CASSLDSTGFNYGYTF; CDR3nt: TGCGCCAGCAGCTTGGATTCAACAGGATTCAACTATGGCTACACCTTC
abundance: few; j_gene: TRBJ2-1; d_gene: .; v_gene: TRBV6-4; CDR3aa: CASSRGESSYNEQFF; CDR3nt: TGTGCCAGCAGTAGAGGAGAGAGCTCCTACAATGAGCAGTTCTTC
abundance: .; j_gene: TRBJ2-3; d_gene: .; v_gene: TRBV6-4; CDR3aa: CASSVRETDTQYF; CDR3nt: TGTGCCAGCAGTGTAAGAGAGACAGATACGCAGTATTTT
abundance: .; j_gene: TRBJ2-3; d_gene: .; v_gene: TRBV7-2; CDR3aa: CASSLAPLGATDTQYF; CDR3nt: TGTGCCAGCAGCTTAGCCCCATTGGGGGCGACAGATACGCAGTATTTT
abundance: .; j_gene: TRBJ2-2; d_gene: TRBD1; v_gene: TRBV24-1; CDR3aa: CATTPTGEAGELFF; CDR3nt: TGTGCCACCACTCCGACAGGGGAGGCCGGGGAGCTGTTTTTT
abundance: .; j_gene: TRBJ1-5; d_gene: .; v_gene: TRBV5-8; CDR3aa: CASSLPSYSNQPQHF; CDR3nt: TGTGCCAGCAGCTTGCCCAGTTATAGCAATCAGCCCCAGCATTTT
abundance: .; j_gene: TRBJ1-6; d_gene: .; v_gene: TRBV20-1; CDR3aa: CSASSGDSPLHF; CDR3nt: TGCAGTGCTAGTTCGGGGGATTCACCCCTCCACTTT
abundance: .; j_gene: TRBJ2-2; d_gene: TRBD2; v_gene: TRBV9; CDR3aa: CASSVSGLAGGGGELFF; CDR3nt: TGTGCCAGCAGCGTTTCGGGACTAGCGGGAGGAGGCGGGGAGCTGTTTTTT
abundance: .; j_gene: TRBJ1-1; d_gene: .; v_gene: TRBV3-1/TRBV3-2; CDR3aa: CASSQRGREAFF; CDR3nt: TGTGCCAGCAGCCAAAGGGGCAGGGAAGCTTTCTTT
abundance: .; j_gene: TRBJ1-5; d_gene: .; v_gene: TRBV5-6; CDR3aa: CASSLGGGNQPQHF; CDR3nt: TGTGCCAGCAGCTTAGGGGGTGGCAATCAGCCCCAGCATTTT
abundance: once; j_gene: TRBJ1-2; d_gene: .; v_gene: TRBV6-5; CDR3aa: CATGGRAGDYGYTF; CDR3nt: TGTGCCACCGGGGGGAGGGCAGGGGATTATGGCTACACCTTC
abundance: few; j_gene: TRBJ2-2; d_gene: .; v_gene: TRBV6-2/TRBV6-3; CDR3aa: CASSYSKIAGTGELFF; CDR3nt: TGTGCCAGCAGTTACTCGAAAATCGCAGGGACCGGGGAGCTGTTTTTT
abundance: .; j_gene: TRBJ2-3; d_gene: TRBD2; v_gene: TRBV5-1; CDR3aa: CASSLAGGAADTQYF; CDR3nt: TGCGCCAGCAGCCTAGCGGGAGGGGCGGCAGATACGCAGTATTTT
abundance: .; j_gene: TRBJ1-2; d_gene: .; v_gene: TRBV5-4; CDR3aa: CASSLVQANYGYTF; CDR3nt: TGTGCCAGCAGCTTGGTACAGGCGAACTATGGCTACACCTTC
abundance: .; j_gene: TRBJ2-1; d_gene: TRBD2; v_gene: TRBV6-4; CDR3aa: CASRARGLAYNEQFF; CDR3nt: TGTGCCAGCAGGGCCAGGGGACTAGCCTACAATGAGCAGTTCTTC
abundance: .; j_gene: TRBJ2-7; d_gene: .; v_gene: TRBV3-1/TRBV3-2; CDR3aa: CASSLSTGLRSYEQYF; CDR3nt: TGTGCCAGCAGCCTCTCAACGGGACTCCGCTCCTACGAGCAGTACTTC